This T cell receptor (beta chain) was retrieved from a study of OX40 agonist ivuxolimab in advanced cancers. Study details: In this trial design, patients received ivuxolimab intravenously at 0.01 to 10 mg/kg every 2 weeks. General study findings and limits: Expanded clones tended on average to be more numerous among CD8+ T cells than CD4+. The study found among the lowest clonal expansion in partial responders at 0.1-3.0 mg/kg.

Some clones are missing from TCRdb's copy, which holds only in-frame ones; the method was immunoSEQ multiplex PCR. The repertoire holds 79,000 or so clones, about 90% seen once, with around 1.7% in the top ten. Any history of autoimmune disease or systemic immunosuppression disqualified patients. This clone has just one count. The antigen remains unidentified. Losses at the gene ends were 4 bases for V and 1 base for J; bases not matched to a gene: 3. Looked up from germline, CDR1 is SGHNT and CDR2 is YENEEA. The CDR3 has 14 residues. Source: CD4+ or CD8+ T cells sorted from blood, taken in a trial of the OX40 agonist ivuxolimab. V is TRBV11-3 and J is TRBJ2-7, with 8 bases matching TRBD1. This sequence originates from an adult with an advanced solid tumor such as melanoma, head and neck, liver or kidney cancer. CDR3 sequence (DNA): TGTGCCAGCAGCTCCGGACAGGGATCCTACGAGCAGTACTTC. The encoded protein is CASSSGQGSYEQYF.